The rows below give T cell receptor beta chains drawn from one sample of a study of OX40 agonist ivuxolimab in advanced cancers. Profiling relied on immunoSEQ multiplex PCR, and the TCRdb table lists in-frame clones only, not all of them. The sample carries around 100,000 clones, roughly 89% recorded once. The starting material was CD4+ or CD8+ T cells sorted from blood, obtained in a trial of the OX40 agonist ivuxolimab. These receptors were obtained from an adult with an advanced solid tumor such as melanoma, head and neck, liver or kidney cancer. CDR3s include the opening cysteine and the closing phenylalanine or tryptophan.

V | CDR3
TRBV7-3 | CTSSLTPSNSGADTQYF
TRBV5-6 | CASSLVPGAYNEQFF
TRBV6-1 | CASRRQGPDYGYTF
TRBV30 | CAWDRTNTEAFF
TRBV27 | CASSSLGATNEKLFF
TRBV7-2 | CASSLEGRGLSGYTF
TRBV2 | CASSYRDQPQHF
TRBV7-9 | CASGGQETQYF
TRBV15 | CATSRGMAGINEKLFF
TRBV6-5 | CASVDSARGSPLHF
TRBV19 | CASSTMQGISTDTQYF
TRBV7-3 | CASSPGTSGSSVRETQYF
TRBV9 | CASSPRTSSSTDTQYF
TRBV5-6 | CASSFGTGWENTEAFF
TRBV25-1 | CASSEERGYTF
TRBV14 | CASSPLVTGGAAGYTF
TRBV19 | CASSLLRTGIMNTEAFF
TRBV7-3 | CASSLRDRDRFPSSTDTQYF
TRBV7-2 | CASSFVTLEDGYTF
TRBV18 | CASSPPTGTGSTDTQYF
TRBV7-9 | CASSFTGLPRADTQYF
TRBV19 | CASSRRTDADNYGYTF
TRBV19 | CASTTIAEAFF
TRBV5-4 | CASSSLAGEQYF
TRBV28 | CASRIGLFDEKLFF
TRBV14 | CASSPQMNTEAFF
TRBV15 | CATSRDPPTSALGDEQFF
TRBV6-5 | CASSSLGEQFF
TRBV7-2 | CASSLAVGDTYEQYF
TRBV27 | CASSLRQGIIQYF
TRBV5-6 | CASSLNSLAKNIQYF
TRBV28 | CASSSYGRILLGEKLFF
TRBV20-1 | CSARTENGYTF
TRBV29-1 | CSVEEVPGQPQHF
TRBV6-1 | CASSDRQNTEAFF
TRBV10-2 | CASRGGDSYNEQFF
TRBV9 | CASSVDPLGSEQFF
TRBV7-2 | CASSSDHNQPQHF
TRBV28 | CASQGLAAQETQYF
TRBV6-1 | CASSVGTGATFYGYTF
TRBV19 | CASSISQPRDYGYTF
TRBV12-5 | CASGFGSNQPQHF
TRBV28 | CASSLLDRVYEQYF
TRBV11-3 | CASSLEKALSNTGELFF
TRBV7-9 | CASSLPTGGSRNIQYF
TRBV23-1 | CASSQGGSFTETYEQYF
TRBV27 | CASSSRPRQRLTDTQYF
TRBV6-5 | CASSTSLDVRAFF
TRBV5-1 | CASSLEGRGYETQYF
TRBV18 | CASSNGIFSTNNEQFF